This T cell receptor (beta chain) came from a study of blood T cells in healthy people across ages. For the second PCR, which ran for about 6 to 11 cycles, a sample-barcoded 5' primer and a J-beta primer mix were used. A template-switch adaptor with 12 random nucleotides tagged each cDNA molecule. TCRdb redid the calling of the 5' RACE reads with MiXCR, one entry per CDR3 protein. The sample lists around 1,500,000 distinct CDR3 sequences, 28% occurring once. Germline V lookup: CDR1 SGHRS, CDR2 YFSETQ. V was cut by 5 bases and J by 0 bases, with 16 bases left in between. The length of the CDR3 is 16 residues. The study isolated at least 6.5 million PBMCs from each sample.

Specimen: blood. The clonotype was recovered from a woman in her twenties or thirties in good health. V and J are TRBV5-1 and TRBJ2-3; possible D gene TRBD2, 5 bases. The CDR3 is CASRAPTGGSTDTQYF. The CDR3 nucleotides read TGCGCCAGCAGGGCACCGACTGGCGGGAGCACAGATACGCAGTATTTT.